A single sample is the source of the 21 T cell receptor beta chains below, sequenced in a study of blood T cell repertoires in COVID-19. The data were produced by immunoSEQ multiplex PCR, yet TCRdb's version contains in-frame clones alone and is incomplete. The data show 200,000 to 250,000 clones, 80% to 90% seen once. Sequencing used peripheral blood. The receptors derive from a man aged 50 to 59 with active or convalescent COVID-19.

The sample holds one count of this clone. The gene calls are TRBV3-1 (or the pseudogene TRBV3-2) and TRBJ1-1; perhaps TRBD1 as D (5 bases). Germline values: CDR1 LGHDT, CDR2 YNNKEL (reference sequence). The CDR3 spans 15 residues. Trimming took off 3 bases at V and 7 bases at J, with 18 bases between the two ends. The CDR3 protein is CASSQGKGGALEAFF. The DNA of the CDR3 is TGTGCCAGCAGCCAGGGGAAGGGAGGGGCTCTTGAAGCTTTCTTT.

The chain carries TRBV4-3 and TRBJ2-5; D perhaps matches TRBD2 (7 bases). Germline V gene data show CDR1 as LGHNA and CDR2 as YSLEER. The CDR3 has 16 amino acids. Trimming pared 4 bases from V and 4 bases from J, leaving 19 bases between. The CDR3 loop reads CASSRTGGGGVETQYF. The CDR3 nucleotides read TGCGCCAGCAGCCGAACCGGAGGGGGGGGCGTAGAGACCCAGTACTTC.

The chain combines TRBV19 with TRBJ1-5, with a weak D call TRBD1 (5 bases). V was pared by 5 bases and J by 2 bases, with 13 bases between. The CDR3 totals 15 residues. CDR1 LNHDA and CDR2 SQIVND come from the germline V gene (reference sequence). The CDR3 spells CASSSDSSGNQPQHF. CDR3 in DNA: TGTGCCAGTAGTTCCGACAGTAGTGGCAATCAGCCCCAGCATTTT.

The chain couples TRBV5-1 to TRBJ2-3; tentative D call: TRBD2 (5 bases). The CDR3 sequence is 15 residues long. Germline CDR1 reads SGHRS; CDR2 reads YFSETQ. V was pared by 10 bases and J by 1 base, with 19 bases between. For the CDR3, the DNA is TGCGCCGGCAAAGGACTCCTGGTTGGCACAGATACGCAGTATTTT. Translating gives CAGKGLLVGTDTQYF.

This clone has more than one count but fewer than ten. The chain employs TRBV7-2 and TRBJ1-5; a weak D match, TRBD1 (5 bases). From germline, CDR1 is SGHTA and CDR2 FQGNSA. The length of the CDR3 is 13 residues. V was shortened by 2 bases and J by 7 bases, with 9 bases between the two germline ends. DNA for the CDR3: TGTGCCAGCAGCTTACAGGGAGGCCAGCCCCAGCATTTT. Protein sequence: CASSLQGGQPQHF.

V usage is TRBV6-7 and J usage is TRBJ1-5; maybe TRBD1 (5 bases). TRBV6-7 is an ORF, and what it does is uncertain. Between the trimmed V and J ends, which lost 4 bases and 0 bases, there was a span of 16 bases. The CDR3 runs to 17 residues. CDR3 region: CASSSPTARYSNQPQHF. The CDR3 bases are TGTGCCAGCAGTTCACCGACAGCTAGATATAGCAATCAGCCCCAGCATTTT.

This chain links TRBV19 with TRBJ1-2; D not certain. V gave up 6 bases and J gave up 5 bases, with 16 bases separating them. The germline gives CDR1 LNHDA, CDR2 SQIVND (reference sequence). The CDR3 totals 14 residues. The CDR3 loop is CASSTRVVGYGYTF. The CDR3 region has the DNA TGTGCCAGTAGCACGCGGGTAGTTGGGTATGGCTACACCTTC.

The chain combines TRBV4-2 with TRBJ2-3, with 8 bases lining up with TRBD2. V trimming: 0 bases; J trimming: 0 bases; junction bases outside the gene matches: 8. CDR1 is LGHNA and CDR2 is YNFKEQ in the germline V gene. This CDR3 spans 18 amino acids. The CDR3 bases are TGTGCCAGCAGCCAAGATTTCGGGCGGGGGGAAAGCACAGATACGCAGTATTTT. It codes for CASSQDFGRGESTDTQYF.

The J gene is TRBJ2-1, the V gene TRBV7-9; weak D call: TRBD2 (6 bases). CDR1 is SEHNR, CDR2 FQNEAQ, per germline (reference sequence). The CDR3 is 12 residues long. CDR3 bases: TGTGCAGGGACTGCCCCGAAGCATGAGCAGTTCTTC. Amino acid sequence: CAGTAPKHEQFF.

The CDR3 is CASSPRSGGEQFF. The CDR3, as DNA: TGTGCCAGCAGCCCACGGTCCGGGGGTGAGCAGTTCTTC. The V call is TRBV2, the J call TRBJ2-1; D is possibly TRBD2 (6 bases). The V gene lost 6 bases and the J gene lost 9 bases, with 15 bases spanning the gap. Germline lookup yields CDR1 SNHLY and CDR2 FYNNEI. The CDR3 is 13 amino acids.

This clone was counted a single time. The CDR3 reads CASSLPRQGTNSPLHF. In DNA, the CDR3 is TGTGCCAGCAGTTTACCTCGACAGGGGACTAATTCACCCCTCCACTTT. The V gene is TRBV27, the J gene TRBJ1-6, with TRBD1 matching 8 bases. V trimming: 2 bases; J trimming: 6 bases; junction bases outside the gene matches: 6. Germline V gives CDR1 MNHEY, CDR2 SMNVEV (reference sequence). The CDR3 runs to 16 residues.

Concerning this clone: This specimen includes other DNA sequences encoding the same CDR3. The V gene is TRBV18, the J gene TRBJ2-7; a possible D gene is TRBD1 (6 bases). Germline V CDR1 and CDR2: KGHSH, LQKENI. Deletions cut 6 bases from V and 1 base from J, with 16 bases between. This CDR3 region has 15 residues. The DNA of the CDR3 is TGTGCCAGCTCCCCCACAGGTAGGGGGTCCTACGAGCAGTACTTC. Its protein is CASSPTGRGSYEQYF.

The J gene is TRBJ2-3, the V gene TRBV28; TRBD1 agrees at 7 bases. The V segment lost 5 bases and the J segment 4 bases; nucleotides outside the gene matches: 6. Per the germline V gene, CDR1 is MDHEN and CDR2 is SYDVKM. The CDR3 totals 14 residues. This CDR3 is CASSRPTGADTQYF. Here the CDR3 DNA reads TGTGCCAGCAGTAGGCCCACAGGGGCAGATACGCAGTATTTT. The entire variable domain, with the rest obtained from reference TRBV28 and TRBJ2-3, is as follows: DVKVTQSSRYLVKRTGEKVFLECVQDMDHENMFWYRQDPGLGLRLIYFSYDVKMKEKGDIPEGYSVSREKKERFSLILESASTNQTSMYLCASSRPTGADTQYFGPGTRLTVL.

The gene calls are TRBV19 and TRBJ2-5, with 8 bases that match TRBD1. Looked up from germline, CDR1 is LNHDA and CDR2 is SQIVND (reference sequence). This CDR3 region has 14 residues. The junction had 7 bases not matched to a gene; V was cut back by 6 bases and J by 4 bases. The CDR3 bases are TGTGCCAGTAGCTCCCTAGACAGGGGAGAGACCCAGTACTTC. It translates to CASSSLDRGETQYF.

The chain couples TRBV3-1 (or the pseudogene TRBV3-2) to TRBJ2-5, with 8 bases lining up with TRBD2. Unmatched junction bases numbered 2, after V lost 3 bases and J lost 5 bases. CDR3 length: 13 amino acids. Germline CDR1 reads LGHDT; CDR2 reads YNNKEL (reference sequence). The chain's CDR3 is CASSQRGVETQYF. CDR3 nucleotides: TGTGCCAGCAGCCAGCGGGGGGTGGAGACCCAGTACTTC.

The gene calls are TRBV5-1 and TRBJ2-7; D is possibly TRBD2 (5 bases). This CDR3 has 14 residues. V was pared by 1 base and J by 5 bases, with 13 bases between. CDR1 is SGHRS and CDR2 is YFSETQ in the germline V gene. The CDR3 protein is CASSLRGPGDEQYV. The CDR3 DNA reads as TGCGCCAGCAGCTTGAGAGGGCCCGGGGACGAGCAGTACGTC.

The V call is TRBV5-4, the J call TRBJ1-4; a weak D match, TRBD1 (5 bases). V was pared by 4 bases and J by 0 bases, with 10 bases between. The CDR3 runs to 15 residues. Germline CDR1 and CDR2: SGHNT and YYREEE (reference sequence). CDR3 amino acids: CASSADISTNEKLFF. The CDR3, as DNA: TGTGCCAGCAGCGCGGACATCTCAACTAATGAAAAACTGTTTTTT.

The rearrangement links TRBV5-6 to TRBJ2-5, with TRBD1 matching over 7 bases. Germline V gene sequence: CDR1 SGHDT, CDR2 YYEEEE. There are 14 residues in the CDR3. The V gene end was trimmed by 1 base and the J gene end by 2 bases; junction bases not matched to a gene: 2. The CDR3 spells CASSLMTGQETQYF. CDR3 nucleotides: TGTGCCAGCAGCTTGATGACAGGGCAAGAGACCCAGTACTTC.

In its sample, this clone was seen once. J is TRBJ1-2 and V is TRBV2; D unclear. The CDR3 length is 12 residues. Germline assignment: CDR1 SNHLY and CDR2 FYNNEI. Here the CDR3 reads CAGQTFVYGYTF. CDR3 in DNA: TGTGCTGGCCAGACTTTCGTCTATGGCTACACCTTC.

The rearrangement joins TRBV6-6 to TRBJ1-3, with 8 bases fitting TRBD1. CDR3 length: 13 amino acids. The junction had 4 bases not matched to a gene; V was cut back by 6 bases and J by 6 bases. Per germline, CDR1 MNHNY and CDR2 SVGAGI (reference sequence). The CDR3 is CASRGGQENTIYF. For the CDR3, the DNA is TGTGCCAGCAGGGGGGGACAGGAAAACACCATATATTTT.

This clone appeared once. The J gene is TRBJ2-6, the V gene TRBV27, with unresolved D. Germline values: CDR1 MNHEY, CDR2 SMNVEV (reference sequence). CDR3 size: 15 residues. The V gene lost 5 bases and the J gene lost 0 bases, with 8 bases spanning the gap. CDR3 nucleotides: TGTGCCAGCAGTGCACTAATCTCTGGGGCCAACGTCCTGACTTTC. Translated: CASSALISGANVLTF.